This T cell receptor beta chain is from a study of immune characteristics of hereditary and idiopathic chronic pancreatitis. Findings and caveats of the study: Hereditary versus idiopathic pancreatitis showed different Vbeta-Jbeta usage, including TRBV10, TRBV19, TRBV23, TRBV5. Controls had less diverse, more clonal TCRbeta repertoires than both pancreatitis groups.

The length of the CDR3 is 16 residues. CDR1 KGHSH and CDR2 LQKENI come from the germline V gene. V gave up 3 bases and J gave up 4 bases; unmatched junction bases: 5. The assay was immunoSEQ multiplex PCR, and TCRdb's table has in-frame clones only and misses some. The sample shows about 14,000 clones, about 70% of them seen only once. Details on this clone: As yet, its antigen is unknown.

The pancreas tissue came from patients undergoing total pancreatectomy with islet autotransplantation. Chronic pancreatitis patients in the study lacked known diabetes history. The rearrangement joins TRBV18 to TRBJ2-5; 13 bases agree with TRBD2. The clonotype was recovered from a human donor with chronic pancreatitis. The sequenced sample was pancreas tissue with hereditary chronic pancreatitis. The CDR3 is CASSPRTSGSGETQYF. In DNA form, the CDR3 reads TGTGCCAGCTCACCCAGGACTAGCGGGAGTGGAGAGACCCAGTACTTC.